Below, one TCR beta chain is given with its context. The sample originates from a study of Graves' ophthalmopathy and Graves' hyperthyroidism. The CDR3 covers 15 residues. The V end was cut by 4 bases, the J end by 4 bases, with 13 bases between. CDR1 and CDR2 from the germline V gene are SEHNR and FQNEAQ (reference sequence). TCR beta CDR3 regions were amplified from RNA transcripts. HTBI-primed first-round RT-PCR preceded second-round multiplex PCR. TCRdb reanalysed the multiplex PCR reads using MiXCR and keeps one entry per CDR3 protein. Among approximately 1.2 million distinct CDR3 sequences listed, about two fifths were seen once. Patients newly diagnosed with hyperthyroidism, under 2 months' duration, were aged 18 to 65, the study reports. In this cohort, patients with other autoimmune diseases, uncontrolled infections, pregnancy or lactation were excluded.

The chain employs TRBV7-9 and TRBJ2-2; D perhaps matches TRBD1 (6 bases). This receptor was identified in an adult man with Graves' hyperthyroidism. The sequenced sample consisted of peripheral blood or thyroid tissue (not recorded which). The CDR3 nucleotides are TGTGCCAGCAGCTATATCGGACAGTTCACCGGGGAGCTGTTTTTT. Its translation is CASSYIGQFTGELFF.